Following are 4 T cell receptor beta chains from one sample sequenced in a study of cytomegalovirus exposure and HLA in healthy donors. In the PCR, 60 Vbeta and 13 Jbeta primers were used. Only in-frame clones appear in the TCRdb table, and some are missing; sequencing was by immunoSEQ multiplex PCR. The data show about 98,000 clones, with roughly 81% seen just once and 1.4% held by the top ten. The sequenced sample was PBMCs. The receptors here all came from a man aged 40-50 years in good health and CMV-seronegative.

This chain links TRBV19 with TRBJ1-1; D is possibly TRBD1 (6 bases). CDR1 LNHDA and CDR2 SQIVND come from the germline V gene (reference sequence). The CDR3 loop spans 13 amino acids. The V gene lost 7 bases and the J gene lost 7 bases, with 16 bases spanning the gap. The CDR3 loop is CASISQGVIEAFF. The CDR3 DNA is TGTGCCAGTATCTCACAGGGAGTGATTGAAGCTTTCTTT.

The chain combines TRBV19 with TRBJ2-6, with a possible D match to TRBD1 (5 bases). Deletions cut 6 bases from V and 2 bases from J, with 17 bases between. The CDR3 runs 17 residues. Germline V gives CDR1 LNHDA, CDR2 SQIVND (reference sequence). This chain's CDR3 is CASSPQGGSPGANVLTF. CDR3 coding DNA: TGTGCCAGTAGCCCGCAGGGTGGTTCCCCTGGGGCCAACGTCCTGACTTTC.

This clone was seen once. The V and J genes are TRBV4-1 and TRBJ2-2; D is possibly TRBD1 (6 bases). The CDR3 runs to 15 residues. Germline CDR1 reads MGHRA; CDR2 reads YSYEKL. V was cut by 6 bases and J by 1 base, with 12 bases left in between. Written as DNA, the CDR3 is TGCGCCAGCAGTCGACAGGCCCTGAACACCGGGGAGCTGTTTTTT. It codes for CASSRQALNTGELFF.

The CDR3 spells CASSGTGGRTEAFF. The CDR3 DNA follows: TGTGCCAGCAGTGGGACAGGGGGCCGGACTGAAGCTTTCTTT. V is TRBV27 and J is TRBJ1-1, with 12 bases that match TRBD1. The V gene end was trimmed by 5 bases and the J gene end by 5 bases; junction bases not matched to a gene: 3. The CDR3 runs 14 residues. In germline, CDR1 is MNHEY, CDR2 SMNVEV (reference sequence).